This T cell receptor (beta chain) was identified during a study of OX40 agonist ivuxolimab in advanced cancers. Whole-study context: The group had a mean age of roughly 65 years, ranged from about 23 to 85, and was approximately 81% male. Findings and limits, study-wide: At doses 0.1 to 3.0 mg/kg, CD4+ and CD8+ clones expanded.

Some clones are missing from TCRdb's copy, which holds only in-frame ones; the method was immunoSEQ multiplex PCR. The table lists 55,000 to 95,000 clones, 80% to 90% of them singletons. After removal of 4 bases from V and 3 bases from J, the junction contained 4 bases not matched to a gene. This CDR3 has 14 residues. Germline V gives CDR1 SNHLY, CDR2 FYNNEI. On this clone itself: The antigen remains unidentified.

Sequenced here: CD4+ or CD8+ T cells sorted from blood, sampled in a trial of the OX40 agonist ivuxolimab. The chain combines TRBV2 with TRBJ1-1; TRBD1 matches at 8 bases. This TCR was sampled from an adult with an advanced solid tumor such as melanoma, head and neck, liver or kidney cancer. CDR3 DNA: TGTGCCAGCAGTGCCACAGGGGGGGACACTGAAGCTTTCTTT. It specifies CASSATGGDTEAFF. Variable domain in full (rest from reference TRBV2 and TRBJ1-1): EPEVTQTPSHQVTQMGQEVILRCVPISNHLYFYWYRQILGQKVEFLVSFYNNEISEKSEIFDDQFSVERPDGSNFTLKIRSTKLEDSAMYFCASSATGGDTEAFFGQGTRLTVV.